This record concerns one TCR beta chain sequence. Its antigen is undetermined. These data belong to a study of molecular identifiers for immune sequencing clone quantification. Construction of naive CD8 libraries employed about 17,000 to 1,100,000 sorted cells together with 10%, 30% or 50% RNA. Naive CD8 T cells were picked out by sorting for CD8+CD4-CCR7+CD45RA+. Generation of bulk TCR libraries relied on previously described methods and listed TCR primers. In TCRdb, the PCR reads were re-called with MiXCR into one record per CDR3 protein. The sample records 100,000 or so distinct CDR3 sequences, under 25% being singletons. Whole-study findings and limits: Clones above 20 RNA copies contained over 97% of effector molecules but under 1% of naive ones.

CDR3 length equals 16 residues. Germline V gives CDR1 SGHDN, CDR2 FVKESK. V dropped 0 bases and J dropped 3 bases, with 15 bases sitting between them. Sequencing input: naive CD8+ T cells from blood, with Jurkat cell RNA spiked in. Subset given: FACS-sorted CD8+CD4-CCR7+CD45RA+ naive T cells. This clonotype originated in a human donor in good health. Some libraries in this study had Jurkat cell RNA spiked in. V is TRBV14 and J is TRBJ2-7; weak D call: TRBD1 (6 bases). The CDR3 sequence is CASSQDSPGRGYEQYF. The DNA of the CDR3 is TGTGCCAGCAGCCAAGACTCCCCCGGCAGGGGCTACGAGCAGTACTTC.